This is a list of T cell receptor beta chains from one sample in a study of blood T cell repertoires in COVID-19. The method was immunoSEQ multiplex PCR; TCRdb's version includes in-frame clones alone and lacks a portion of them. The sample contains approximately 360,000 clones, roughly 90% of which appear only once. What was sequenced was PBMCs or T cells enriched from blood (not recorded which). Receptors were obtained from a woman aged 30 to 39 with acute COVID-19. Both conserved end residues are part of each CDR3. Fields, in order: J gene, V gene, CDR3 protein.

TRBJ1-2	TRBV7-2	CASSSQQVTGGAGYTF
TRBJ2-1	TRBV12-3/TRBV12-4	CASSRQVYNEQFF
TRBJ1-3	TRBV21-1	CASRVQQGTSGNTIYF
TRBJ1-5	TRBV5-8	CASRLLSNQPQHF
TRBJ2-7	TRBV7-6	CASSLERDSLRYEQYF
TRBJ1-1	TRBV29-1	CGGGDRGLTEAFF
TRBJ2-7	TRBV28	CASSFPLAGPSSSYEQYF
TRBJ1-1	TRBV13	CASSPPSKWGGTEAFF
TRBJ1-1	TRBV4-1	CASSPKEGTNTEAFF
TRBJ1-5	TRBV5-8	CASSLGTGNSNQPQHF
TRBJ2-5	TRBV6-5	CASSYGPETQYF
TRBJ2-1	TRBV5-5	CASSLTGWNEQFF
TRBJ2-7	TRBV2	CASTETGLNEQYF
TRBJ1-1	TRBV5-8	CASSIRGGGNTEAFF
TRBJ1-3	TRBV11-3	CASSLGIGGGVISGNTIYF
TRBJ2-1	TRBV6-2/TRBV6-3	CATSPQGRGGNEQFF
TRBJ1-3	TRBV2	CASRTGEKGYSGNTIYF
TRBJ2-7	TRBV4-3	CASSQDPGQGSYEQYF
TRBJ1-6	TRBV4-3	CASSQVLAGAFLGVDSPLHF
TRBJ2-4	TRBV19	CASSQWRQGRAKNIQYF
TRBJ1-6	TRBV4-1	CASSQISTGVVHNSPLHF
TRBJ2-7	TRBV2	CASRRDRQNSYEQYF
TRBJ1-1	TRBV29-1	CSVEEWALNTEAFF
TRBJ2-7	TRBV24-1	CATSDSRSTGGRREQYF
TRBJ2-3	TRBV7-2	CASSFSGGQRSSTDTQYF
TRBJ1-1	TRBV9	CASSVTGTGGISTEAFF
TRBJ2-7	TRBV6-5	CASSFGQGAGEQYF
TRBJ2-7	TRBV19	CATHGQGAREQYF
TRBJ1-5	TRBV5-3	CARSGDRAGSNQPQHF
TRBJ1-2	TRBV12-3/TRBV12-4	CASSFGRMGYTF
TRBJ2-7	TRBV29-1	CSPRSSGVSSYEQYF
TRBJ2-3	TRBV6-1	CASSGRTTPGLAGRNTQYF
TRBJ1-2	TRBV7-9	CASSFSGGNYGYTF
TRBJ2-3	TRBV24-1	CATSDLVQSSTDTQYF
TRBJ1-1	TRBV27	CASSLTGTTEAFF
TRBJ1-6	TRBV6-5	CASSWQGELHF
TRBJ1-2	TRBV4-3	CASSQTGTEGYGYTF
TRBJ1-2	TRBV5-4	CASSRDRANYGYTF
TRBJ2-4	TRBV2	CASSQQPPLAKNIQYF
TRBJ2-7	TRBV5-1	CASSPDRAGQYF
TRBJ1-1	TRBV27	CASSYGLNTEAFF
TRBJ2-2	TRBV14	CASSSERGSTGELFF
TRBJ1-4	TRBV9	CASSVERTNEKLFF
TRBJ2-3	TRBV2	CASSVRLAGVGSYF
TRBJ2-3	TRBV18	CASSFLRDLTDTQYF
TRBJ1-1	TRBV18	CASSRNTPGQSSLNTEAFF
TRBJ1-2	TRBV10-2	CASSESIVGQGPVFYGYTF
TRBJ2-2	TRBV19	CASSLQQVNTGELFF
TRBJ1-1	TRBV7-3	CASSLIGTGNTEAFF
TRBJ1-6	TRBV5-6	CASSLGRGSPLHF
TRBJ2-2	TRBV5-5	CASSFRAPGRTGELFF
TRBJ1-4	TRBV18	CASSPRQGVFEKLFF
TRBJ1-1	TRBV5-1	CASSPTSGSTEAFF
TRBJ1-1	TRBV7-9	CASSFPPGTGSVGTEAFF
TRBJ2-5	TRBV2	CASSAPVGGVQETQYF